The rows below give T cell receptor beta chains drawn from one sample of a study of blood T cell repertoires in COVID-19. Some clones are missing from TCRdb's copy, which holds only in-frame ones; the method was immunoSEQ multiplex PCR. The repertoire holds 150,000 to 200,000 clones, 85% to 90% seen once, with under 3% in the top ten. Material: peripheral blood. These TCRs come from a woman older than 75 with COVID-19, enrolled during active disease. Both conserved end residues are part of each CDR3.

v_call: TRBV3-1/TRBV3-2
j_call: TRBJ1-5
cdr3_aa: CASSLSRGGQPQHF

v_call: TRBV7-2
j_call: TRBJ2-1
cdr3_aa: CASSLEGTSGRNEQFF

v_call: TRBV7-3
j_call: TRBJ2-1
cdr3_aa: CASSLGLAGNNEQFF

v_call: TRBV28
j_call: TRBJ1-1
cdr3_aa: CASSGTLNEAFF

v_call: TRBV7-3
j_call: TRBJ2-1
cdr3_aa: CASSLGDSPYNEQFF

v_call: TRBV6-1
j_call: TRBJ1-1
cdr3_aa: CASSESGVTEAFF

v_call: TRBV5-1
j_call: TRBJ2-1
cdr3_aa: CASSFRSGGPNEQFF

v_call: TRBV3-1/TRBV3-2
j_call: TRBJ2-5
cdr3_aa: CASSQGQGRRETQYF

v_call: TRBV5-4
j_call: TRBJ2-5
cdr3_aa: CASSSTGGPDLETQYF

v_call: TRBV3-1/TRBV3-2
j_call: TRBJ2-7
cdr3_aa: CASSQVSYEQYF

v_call: TRBV7-9
j_call: TRBJ1-2
cdr3_aa: CASSSALGQGSYTF

v_call: TRBV10-3
j_call: TRBJ2-7
cdr3_aa: CAISRTLGVDEQYF

v_call: TRBV6-6
j_call: TRBJ1-5
cdr3_aa: CASSYEGGSNQPQHF

v_call: TRBV9
j_call: TRBJ2-2
cdr3_aa: CASVNRNTGELFF

v_call: TRBV10-3
j_call: TRBJ1-1
cdr3_aa: CAISESGQMNTEAFF

v_call: TRBV10-3
j_call: TRBJ2-5
cdr3_aa: CATQTGSVTGTQYF

v_call: TRBV18
j_call: TRBJ2-7
cdr3_aa: CASSPLPSSYEQYF

v_call: TRBV10-2
j_call: TRBJ2-5
cdr3_aa: CASSRPDRVEETQYF

v_call: TRBV7-9
j_call: TRBJ2-7
cdr3_aa: CASTPGRFYEQYF

v_call: TRBV7-2
j_call: TRBJ1-5
cdr3_aa: CASSSQGFNQPQHF

v_call: TRBV19
j_call: TRBJ2-7
cdr3_aa: CASSIGRGSYEQYF

v_call: TRBV15
j_call: TRBJ1-5
cdr3_aa: CATSRDRSRVGNQPQHF

v_call: TRBV7-8
j_call: TRBJ1-5
cdr3_aa: CASSETGAVWQPQHF

v_call: TRBV28
j_call: TRBJ2-3
cdr3_aa: CASNLAGVGDTQYF

v_call: TRBV6-2/TRBV6-3
j_call: TRBJ2-7
cdr3_aa: CASSYSLSATTYEQYF

v_call: TRBV19
j_call: TRBJ2-4
cdr3_aa: CASSIPLAGGSGKNIQYF

v_call: TRBV5-4
j_call: TRBJ1-4
cdr3_aa: CASSSDSYEKLFF

v_call: TRBV19
j_call: TRBJ1-3
cdr3_aa: CASRRQNSGNTIYF

v_call: TRBV7-9
j_call: TRBJ1-6
cdr3_aa: CASSTSGGSYNSPLHF

v_call: TRBV5-1
j_call: TRBJ1-4
cdr3_aa: CASSLLGGDEKLFF

v_call: TRBV6-5
j_call: TRBJ1-1
cdr3_aa: CASSQWDLNTEAFF

v_call: TRBV9
j_call: TRBJ1-2
cdr3_aa: CASSEIVPDYGYTF

v_call: TRBV6-5
j_call: TRBJ1-2
cdr3_aa: CASSYFNRGQGDGYTF

v_call: TRBV9
j_call: TRBJ2-6
cdr3_aa: CASSVERVGLGANVLTF

v_call: TRBV7-2
j_call: TRBJ2-3
cdr3_aa: CASSPGGLTDTQYF

v_call: TRBV19
j_call: TRBJ1-4
cdr3_aa: CASIPPGTIFGNEKLFF